This paragraph reports one T cell receptor (beta chain). Its cognate antigen is unknown. Autoimmune disease history or systemic immunosuppression was exclusionary. The entry originates in a study of OX40 agonist ivuxolimab in advanced cancers. Overall study: Cohort: 80% to 90% men, mean age around 60, aged about 20 to 85. The study's findings and limits: At 0.1 to 3.0 mg/kg, CD4+ and CD8+ blood T cells expanded clonally by week 6.

Assay: immunoSEQ multiplex PCR; the TCRdb copy retains only in-frame clones and omits some. The sample yields tens of thousands of clones, just under 90% seen once. This receptor was taken from an adult with an advanced solid tumor such as melanoma, head and neck, liver or kidney cancer. The starting material was CD4+ or CD8+ T cells sorted from blood, obtained in a trial of the OX40 agonist ivuxolimab.

CDR3 sequence reads: CASSAQGSSASYEQYF. The CDR3, as DNA: TGTGCCAGCAGCGCCCAGGGGTCTAGCGCTTCCTACGAGCAGTACTTC. V gene TRBV9 combines with J gene TRBJ2-7, with D perhaps assigned TRBD1 or TRBD2 (6 bases each). The CDR3 sequence is 16 residues long. V was clipped by 3 bases and J by 1 base, with 17 bases between them. Germline V gene sequence: CDR1 SGDLS, CDR2 YYNGEE.